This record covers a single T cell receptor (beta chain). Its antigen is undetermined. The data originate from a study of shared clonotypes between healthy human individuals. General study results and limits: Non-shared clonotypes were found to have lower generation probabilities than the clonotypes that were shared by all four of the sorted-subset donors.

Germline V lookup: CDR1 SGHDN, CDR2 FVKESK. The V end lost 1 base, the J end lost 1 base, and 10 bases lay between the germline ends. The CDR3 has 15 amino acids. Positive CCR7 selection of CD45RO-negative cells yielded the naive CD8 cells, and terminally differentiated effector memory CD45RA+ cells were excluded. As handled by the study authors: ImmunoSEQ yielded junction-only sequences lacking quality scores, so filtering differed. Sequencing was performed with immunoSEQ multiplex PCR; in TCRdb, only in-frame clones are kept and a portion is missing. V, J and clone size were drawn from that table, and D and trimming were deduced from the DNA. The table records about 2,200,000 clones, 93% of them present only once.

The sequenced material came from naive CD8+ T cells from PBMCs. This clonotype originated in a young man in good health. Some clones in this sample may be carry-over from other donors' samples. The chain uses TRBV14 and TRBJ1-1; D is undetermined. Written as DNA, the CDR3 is TGTGCCAGCAGCCAAGTTCCATTTGAGAACACTGAAGCTTTCTTT. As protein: CASSQVPFENTEAFF.